These 14 T cell receptor beta chains share one sample of origin, sequenced in a study of cytomegalovirus exposure and HLA in healthy donors. It was with 60 Vbeta and 13 Jbeta primers that the PCR ran. This table comes from immunoSEQ multiplex PCR, and its TCRdb copy is limited to in-frame clones, with some not included. The sample yields roughly 190,000 clones, 79% seen once. Sequenced sample: PBMCs. These TCRs come from a girl aged 10-17 years in good health and CMV-seropositive.

This clone was counted once. The chain recombines TRBV11-3 with TRBJ2-5; TRBD2 matches at 11 bases. V lost 7 bases, J lost 4 bases, and 11 bases stayed unmatched. The CDR3 covers 16 residues. Germline V gives CDR1 SGHNT, CDR2 YENEEA. The DNA of the CDR3 is TGTGCCAGCACCATGGGGGTAGCGGGGGGGCTAGAGACCCAGTACTTC. As protein: CASTMGVAGGLETQYF.

The V call is TRBV5-1, the J call TRBJ2-5; TRBD2 might be the D (5 bases). The J call may be faulty, since TRBJ2-7 better matches the DNA end. This CDR3 is built from 15 residues. From germline, CDR1 is SGHRS and CDR2 YFSETQ. CDR3 sequence reads: CASSLEPGITYEQYF. The CDR3 DNA is TGCGCCAGCAGCTTGGAACCCGGGATCACCTACGAGCAGTACTTC.

This clone appeared a few times. The same CDR3 also results from other DNA sequences found in this sample. CDR3 sequence (DNA): TGCAGTGCTACAGGGGGCTATGGCTACACCTTC. This encodes CSATGGYGYTF. The V gene is TRBV20-1, the J gene TRBJ1-2; 7 nucleotides align to TRBD1. Germline V gene lookup returns CDR1 DFQATT and CDR2 SNEGSKA (reference sequence). V lost 4 bases, J lost 4 bases, and 0 bases stayed unmatched. The CDR3 covers 11 residues.

This chain uses TRBV7-9 with TRBJ2-1, with a tentative D call TRBD1 (5 bases). CDR1 SEHNR and CDR2 FQNEAQ come from the germline V gene (reference sequence). Trimming took 1 base from V and 7 from J, leaving 11 bases between them. The CDR3 runs to 14 residues. The CDR3 loop reads CASSLGQNRNEQFF. Here the CDR3 DNA reads TGTGCCAGCAGCTTAGGACAGAACCGGAATGAGCAGTTCTTC.

On this clone: Other DNA sequences in this specimen translate into the identical CDR3. The chain is built from TRBV20-1 and TRBJ1-1, with D maybe TRBD1 (5 bases). Germline V gives CDR1 DFQATT, CDR2 SNEGSKA (reference sequence). The CDR3 covers 11 residues. V was cut by 5 bases and J by 5 bases, with 9 bases left in between. CDR3 bases: TGCAGTGCTTCTAGGGGTACTGAAGCTTTCTTT. Its translation: CSASRGTEAFF.

This chain links TRBV14 with TRBJ2-5; TRBD2 is a possible D gene (7 bases). The CDR3 spans 15 residues. The germline V and J ends were trimmed by 4 bases and 1 base, with 13 bases remaining between them. Germline loops: CDR1 SGHDN, CDR2 FVKESK. For the CDR3, the DNA is TGTGCCAGCAGCCGTCTGGCGGGGGCCCAAGAGACCCAGTACTTC. It specifies CASSRLAGAQETQYF.

Here the CDR3 reads CASSVVSQSYEQYF. CDR3 coding DNA: TGTGCCAGCAGCGTAGTCAGTCAGTCCTACGAGCAGTACTTC. V gene TRBV9 combines with J gene TRBJ2-7; the D is unclear. Trimming shortened V by 0 bases and J by 1 base, and 8 bases separated the two germline ends. The CDR3 length is 14 residues. Germline V gives CDR1 SGDLS, CDR2 YYNGEE.

On this clone: Germline and junction disagree at one end, which may indicate a read error. The gene calls are TRBV18 and TRBJ1-2, with D possibly being TRBD1 (5 bases). There are 14 residues in the CDR3. CDR1 and CDR2 from the germline V gene are KGHSH and LQKENI. This CDR3 is CASSPGHFGNGYTF. In DNA form, the CDR3 reads TGTGCCAGCTCACCAGGACATTTTGGGAATGGTTACACCTTC.

The gene calls are TRBV6-5 and TRBJ1-5; D unresolved. V lost 2 bases, J lost 10 bases, and 21 bases lay in between. Germline CDR1 is MNHEY and CDR2 is SVGAGI. This CDR3 region has 16 residues. As DNA, the CDR3 is TGTGCCAGCAGTTACCGGACTCCCAGCGGTAATCTACCCCAGCATTTT. Residues: CASSYRTPSGNLPQHF.

The chain uses TRBV30 and TRBJ1-5; D ambiguous. CDR1 GTSNPN and CDR2 SVGIG come from the germline V gene (reference sequence). The length of the CDR3 is 14 residues. V was clipped by 3 bases and J by 9 bases, with 18 bases between them. The CDR3 DNA reads TGTGCCTGGAGCCCACCTGCGTCTGTCGGGCCCCAGCATTTT. This gives the protein CAWSPPASVGPQHF.

This rearrangement joins TRBV11-2 to TRBJ1-3, with a tentative D call TRBD1 (5 bases). The CDR3 runs to 15 residues. Germline V lookup: CDR1 SGHAT, CDR2 FQNNGV. Trimming took off 5 bases at V and 3 bases at J, with 14 bases between the two ends. The CDR3 sequence: CASSPEGLLGNTIYF. In nucleotides, the CDR3 is TGTGCCAGCAGCCCCGAGGGACTCCTTGGAAACACCATATATTTT.

The J gene is TRBJ2-7, the V gene TRBV18; a possible D gene is TRBD2 (6 bases). The V end was cut by 4 bases, the J end by 2 bases, with 15 bases between. Germline V gene sequence: CDR1 KGHSH, CDR2 LQKENI. The CDR3 runs to 15 residues. Here the CDR3 DNA reads TGTGCCAGCTCACTGGAGGACTATCCCCCCTACGAGCAGTACTTC. The encoded protein is CASSLEDYPPYEQYF.

The genes are TRBV18 and TRBJ1-6; 9 nucleotides line up with TRBD1. Per the germline V gene, CDR1 is KGHSH and CDR2 is LQKENI. The trim removed 6 bases at V and 7 bases at J, leaving 7 bases unmatched. The CDR3 covers 15 residues. CDR3 region: CASSPGQGQNSPLHF. CDR3 bases: TGTGCCAGCTCGCCGGGACAGGGACAAAATTCACCCCTCCACTTT.

This chain links TRBV7-2 with TRBJ2-1; D is possibly TRBD2 (7 bases). The CDR3 covers 15 residues. Deletions cut 2 bases from V and 6 bases from J, with 14 bases between. The V gene's germline CDR1 is SGHTA and CDR2 FQGNSA. The CDR3 reads CASSLLGGRPNEQFF. Written as DNA, the CDR3 is TGTGCCAGCAGCTTATTGGGGGGGCGGCCCAATGAGCAGTTCTTC. The whole variable domain, filled in from reference TRBV7-2 and TRBJ2-1, reads GAGVSQSPSNKVTEKGKDVELRCDPISGHTALYWYRQSLGQGLEFLIYFQGNSAPDKSGLPSDRFSAERTGGSVSTLTIQRTQQEDSAVYLCASSLLGGRPNEQFFGPGTRLTVL.